This T cell receptor beta chain was recorded in a study of blood T cell repertoires in COVID-19. Study overall: The United States, Italy and Spain supplied acute and convalescent COVID-19 samples.

Germline lookup yields CDR1 KGHSH and CDR2 LQKENI. V gave up 3 bases and J gave up 0 bases, with 18 bases separating them. This CDR3 comprises 19 residues. Clones were read by immunoSEQ multiplex PCR, and TCRdb kept only the in-frame ones, dropping some. This table holds about 190,000 clones, approximately 86% found once. The participants were between roughly 18 and 90 years old and came from 24 US areas. This chain uses TRBV18 with TRBJ1-6, with D possibly matching TRBD1 (6 bases). Sequencing was carried out using PBMCs or T cells enriched from blood (not recorded which). The receptor was isolated from a woman aged 40 to 55 in a cohort exposed to, infected with or recovered from COVID-19 (not recorded which). For the CDR3, the DNA is TGTGCCAGCTCACCCGTTTCCACAGGACAGAGCTCCTATAATTCACCCCTCCACTTT. Its protein is CASSPVSTGQSSYNSPLHF.